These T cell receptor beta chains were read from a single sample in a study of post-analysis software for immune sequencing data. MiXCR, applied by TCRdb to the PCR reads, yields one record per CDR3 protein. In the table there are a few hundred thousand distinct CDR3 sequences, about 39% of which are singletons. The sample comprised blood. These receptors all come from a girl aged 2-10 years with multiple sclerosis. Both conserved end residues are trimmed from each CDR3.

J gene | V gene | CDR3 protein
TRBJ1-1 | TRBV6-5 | ASSPRDRALSTEAF
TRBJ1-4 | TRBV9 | ASSAGQRNEKLF
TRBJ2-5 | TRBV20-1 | SAASGGFYNEQY
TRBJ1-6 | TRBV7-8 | ASSLGPAGSPLH
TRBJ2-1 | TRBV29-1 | SVEGLAVYNEQF
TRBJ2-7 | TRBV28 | ASENRQGTSYEQY
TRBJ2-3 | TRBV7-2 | ASSLEGGLTDTQY
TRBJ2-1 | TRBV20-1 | SASAGGVNNEQF
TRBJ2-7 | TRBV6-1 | ASSESGLEQY
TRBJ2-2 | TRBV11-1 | ASSFGTWTEELF
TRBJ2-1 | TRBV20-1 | SASKTYNEQF
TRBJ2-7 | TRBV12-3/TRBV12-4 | ASSPGSGEGYEQY
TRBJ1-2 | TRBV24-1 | ATSDSAGAGYT
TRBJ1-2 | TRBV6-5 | ASSYSNTDHYGYT
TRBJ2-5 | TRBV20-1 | SARSWTSGSLQETQY
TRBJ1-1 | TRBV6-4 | ASRVQGDTEAF
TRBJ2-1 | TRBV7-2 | ASSLGAASGRTGEQF
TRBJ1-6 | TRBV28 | ASSLSLSPLH
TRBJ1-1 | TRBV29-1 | SVESENTEAF
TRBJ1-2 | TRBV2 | ASSELGQNRNGYT
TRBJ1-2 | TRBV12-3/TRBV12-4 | ASSLRGGDYGYT
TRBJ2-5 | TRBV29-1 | SGTSGSPNEQY
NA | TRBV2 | ASSQLAGVHIQY
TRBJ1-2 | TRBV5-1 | ASSLDQGGYGYT
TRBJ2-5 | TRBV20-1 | SATELTGRGLETQY
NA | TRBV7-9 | TSSLYPVAEQY
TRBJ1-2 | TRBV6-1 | ASNTRRGYGYT
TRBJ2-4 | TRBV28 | ASSFSGNGIHKNIQY
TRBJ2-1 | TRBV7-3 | ASSKSSERARNEQF
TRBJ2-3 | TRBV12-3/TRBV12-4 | ASISGRTTDTQY
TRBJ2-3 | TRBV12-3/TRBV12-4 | ASTRLNGDTQY
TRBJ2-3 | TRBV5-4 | ASSLGRIGGLAGVVPYTDTQY
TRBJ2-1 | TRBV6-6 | ASSYTQGRDNEQF
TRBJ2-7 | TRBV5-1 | ASSLATRQNEQY
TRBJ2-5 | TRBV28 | ASSFHHFQY
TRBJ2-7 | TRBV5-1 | ASSRIYRDYFTYEQY
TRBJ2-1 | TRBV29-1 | SAYTIYNEQF
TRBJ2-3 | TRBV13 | ASSLGRDPTDTQY
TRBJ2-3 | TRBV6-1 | ASSERRGTGLAPSVTDTQY
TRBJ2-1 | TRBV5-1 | ASSGLAGVINEQF
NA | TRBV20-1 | SATRGGGETQY
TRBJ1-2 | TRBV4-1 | ASSQVGHNYGYT